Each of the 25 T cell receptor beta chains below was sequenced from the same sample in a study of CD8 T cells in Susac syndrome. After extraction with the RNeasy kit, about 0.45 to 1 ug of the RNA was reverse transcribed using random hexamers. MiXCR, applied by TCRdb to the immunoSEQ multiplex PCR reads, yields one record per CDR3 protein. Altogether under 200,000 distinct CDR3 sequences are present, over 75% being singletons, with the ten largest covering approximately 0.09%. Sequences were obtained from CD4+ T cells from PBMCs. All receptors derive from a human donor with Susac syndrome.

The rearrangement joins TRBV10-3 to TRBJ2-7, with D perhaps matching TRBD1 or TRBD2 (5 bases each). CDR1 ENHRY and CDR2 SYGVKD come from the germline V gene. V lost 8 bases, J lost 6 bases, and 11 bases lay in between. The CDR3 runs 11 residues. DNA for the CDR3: TGTGCCATCCGGGGCCTTACCGAGCAGTACTTC. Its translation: CAIRGLTEQYF.

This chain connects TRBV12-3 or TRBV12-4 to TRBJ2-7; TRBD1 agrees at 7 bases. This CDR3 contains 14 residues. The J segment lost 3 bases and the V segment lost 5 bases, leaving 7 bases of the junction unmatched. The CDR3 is CASSQGQSDYEQYF. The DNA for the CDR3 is TGTGCCAGCAGTCAGGGACAGTCAGACTACGAGCAGTACTTC.

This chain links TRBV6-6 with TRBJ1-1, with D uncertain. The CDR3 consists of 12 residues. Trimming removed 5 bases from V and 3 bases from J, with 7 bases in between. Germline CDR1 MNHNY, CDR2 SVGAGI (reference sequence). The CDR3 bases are TGTGCCAGCAGTCGCCAGGACACTGAAGCTTTCTTT. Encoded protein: CASSRQDTEAFF.

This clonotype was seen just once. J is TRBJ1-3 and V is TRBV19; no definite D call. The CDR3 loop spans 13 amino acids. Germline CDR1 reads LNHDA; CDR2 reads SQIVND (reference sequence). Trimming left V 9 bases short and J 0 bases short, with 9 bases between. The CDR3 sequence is CARFSLSGNTIYF. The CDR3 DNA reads TGTGCCAGATTCAGCCTCTCTGGAAACACCATATATTTT.

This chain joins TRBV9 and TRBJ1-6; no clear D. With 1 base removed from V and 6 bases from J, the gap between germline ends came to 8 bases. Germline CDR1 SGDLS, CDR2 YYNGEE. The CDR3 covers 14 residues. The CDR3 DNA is TGTGCCAGCAGCGTAAGCCACTTTAATTCACCCCTCCACTTT. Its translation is CASSVSHFNSPLHF.

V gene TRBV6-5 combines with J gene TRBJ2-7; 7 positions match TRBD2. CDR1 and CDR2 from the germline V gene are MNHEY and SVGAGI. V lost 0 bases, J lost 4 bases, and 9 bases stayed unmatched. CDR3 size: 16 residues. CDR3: CASSYSAAGATYEQYF. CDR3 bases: TGTGCCAGCAGTTACTCGGCCGCGGGAGCAACTTACGAGCAGTACTTC.

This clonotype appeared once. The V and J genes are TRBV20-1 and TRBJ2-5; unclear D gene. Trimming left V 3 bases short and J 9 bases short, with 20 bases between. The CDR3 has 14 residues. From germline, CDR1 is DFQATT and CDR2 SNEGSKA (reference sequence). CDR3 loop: CSARQSGVRTAQYF. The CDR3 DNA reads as TGCAGTGCTAGGCAATCGGGTGTCAGGACGGCCCAGTACTTC.

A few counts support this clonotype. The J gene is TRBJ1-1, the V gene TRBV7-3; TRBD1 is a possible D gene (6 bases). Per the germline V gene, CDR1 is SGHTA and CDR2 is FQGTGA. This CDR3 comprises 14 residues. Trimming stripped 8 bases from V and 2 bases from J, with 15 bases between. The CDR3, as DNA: TGTGCCAGCTCTACAGGGAGAGCAAACACTGAAGCTTTCTTT. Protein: CASSTGRANTEAFF.

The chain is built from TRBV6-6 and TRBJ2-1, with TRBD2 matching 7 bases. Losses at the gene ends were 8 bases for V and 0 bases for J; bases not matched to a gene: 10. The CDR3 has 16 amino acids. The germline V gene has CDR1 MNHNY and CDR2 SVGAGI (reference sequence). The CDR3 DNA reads TGTGCCAGCTCCCGGGGGGTCCCAAGCTCCTACAATGAGCAGTTCTTC. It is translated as CASSRGVPSSYNEQFF.

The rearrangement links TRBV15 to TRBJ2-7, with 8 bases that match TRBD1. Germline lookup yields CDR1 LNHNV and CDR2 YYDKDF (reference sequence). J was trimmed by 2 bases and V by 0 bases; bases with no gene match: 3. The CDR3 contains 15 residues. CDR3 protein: CATSRDVDRAYEQYF. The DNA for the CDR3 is TGTGCCACCAGCAGAGATGTGGACAGGGCCTACGAGCAGTACTTC.

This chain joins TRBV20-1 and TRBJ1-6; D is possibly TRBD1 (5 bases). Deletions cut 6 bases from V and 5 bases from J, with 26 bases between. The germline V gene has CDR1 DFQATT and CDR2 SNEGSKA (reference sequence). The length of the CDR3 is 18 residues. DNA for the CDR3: TGCAGTGCCTACAATCTTTCCCGGGGCGCGACCGATAATTCACCCCTCCACTTT. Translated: CSAYNLSRGATDNSPLHF.

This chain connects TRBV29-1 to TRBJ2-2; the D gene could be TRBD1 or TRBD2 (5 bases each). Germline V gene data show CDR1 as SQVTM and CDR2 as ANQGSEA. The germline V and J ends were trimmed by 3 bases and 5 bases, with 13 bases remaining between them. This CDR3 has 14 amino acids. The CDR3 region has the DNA TGCAGCGTTGAGGGGGTTGGGCGTACCGGGGAGCTGTTTTTT. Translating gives CSVEGVGRTGELFF.

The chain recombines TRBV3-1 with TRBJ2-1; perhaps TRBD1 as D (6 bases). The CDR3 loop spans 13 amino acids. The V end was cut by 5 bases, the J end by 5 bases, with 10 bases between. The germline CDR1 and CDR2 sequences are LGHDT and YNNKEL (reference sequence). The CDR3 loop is CASSKTGDNEQFF. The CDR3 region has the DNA TGTGCCAGCAGCAAGACAGGAGACAATGAGCAGTTCTTC.

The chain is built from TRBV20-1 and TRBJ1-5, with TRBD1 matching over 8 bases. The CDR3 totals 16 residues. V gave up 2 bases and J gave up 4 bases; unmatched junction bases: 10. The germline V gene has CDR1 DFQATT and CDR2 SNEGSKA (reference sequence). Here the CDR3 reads CSARPNGTGRNQPQHF. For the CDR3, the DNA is TGCAGTGCTAGACCCAACGGGACAGGTAGGAATCAGCCCCAGCATTTT.

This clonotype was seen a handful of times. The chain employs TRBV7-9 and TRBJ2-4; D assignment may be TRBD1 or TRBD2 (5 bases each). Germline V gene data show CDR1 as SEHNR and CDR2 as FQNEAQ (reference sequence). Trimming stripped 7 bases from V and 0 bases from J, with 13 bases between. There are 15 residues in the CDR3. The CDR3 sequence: CASTLEGLAKNIQYF. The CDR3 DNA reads TGTGCCAGCACCCTAGAGGGGCTAGCCAAAAACATTCAGTACTTC.

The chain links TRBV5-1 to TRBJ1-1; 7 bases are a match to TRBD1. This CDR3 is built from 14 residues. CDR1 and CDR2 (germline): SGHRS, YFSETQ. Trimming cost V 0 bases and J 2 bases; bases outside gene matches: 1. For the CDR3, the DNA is TGCGCCAGCAGCTTGGACAGGGGCAACACTGAAGCTTTCTTT. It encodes CASSLDRGNTEAFF.

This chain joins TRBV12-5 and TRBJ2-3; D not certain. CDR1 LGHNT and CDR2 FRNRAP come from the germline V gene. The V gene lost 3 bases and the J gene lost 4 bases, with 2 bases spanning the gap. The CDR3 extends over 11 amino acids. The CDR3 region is CASGLSDTQYF. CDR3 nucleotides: TGTGCTAGTGGTTTATCAGATACGCAGTATTTT.

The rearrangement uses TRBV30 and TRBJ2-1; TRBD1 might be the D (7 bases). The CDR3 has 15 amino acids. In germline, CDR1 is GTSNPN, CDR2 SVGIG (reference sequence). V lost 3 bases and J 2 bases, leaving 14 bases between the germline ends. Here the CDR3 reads CAWSYRGGTYNEQFF. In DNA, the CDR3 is TGTGCCTGGAGCTACAGGGGAGGTACCTACAATGAGCAGTTCTTC. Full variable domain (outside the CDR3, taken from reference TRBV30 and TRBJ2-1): SQTIHQWPATLVQPVGSPLSLECTVEGTSNPNLYWYRQAAGRGLQLLFYSVGIGQISSEVPQNLSASRPQDRQFILSSKKLLLSDSGFYLCAWSYRGGTYNEQFFGPGTRLTVL.

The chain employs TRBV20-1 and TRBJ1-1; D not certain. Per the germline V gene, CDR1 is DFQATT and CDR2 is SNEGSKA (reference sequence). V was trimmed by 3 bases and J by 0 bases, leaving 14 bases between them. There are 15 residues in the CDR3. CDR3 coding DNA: TGCAGTGCTAGCGGTTGGTCTGGGATGAACACTGAAGCTTTCTTT. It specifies CSASGWSGMNTEAFF.

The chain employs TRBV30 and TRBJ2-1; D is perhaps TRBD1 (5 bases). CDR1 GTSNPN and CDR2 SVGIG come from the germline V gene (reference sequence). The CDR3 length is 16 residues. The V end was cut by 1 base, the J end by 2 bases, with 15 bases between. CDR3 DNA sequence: TGTGCCTGGAGTGAAGGGGCCCAAACCCCCTACAATGAGCAGTTCTTC. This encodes CAWSEGAQTPYNEQFF.

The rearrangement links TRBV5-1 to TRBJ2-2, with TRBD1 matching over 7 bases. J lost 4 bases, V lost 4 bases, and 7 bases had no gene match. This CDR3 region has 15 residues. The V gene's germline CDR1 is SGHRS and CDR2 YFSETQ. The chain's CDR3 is CASSGRQGGTGELFF. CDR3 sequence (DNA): TGCGCCAGCAGCGGAAGACAGGGCGGCACCGGGGAGCTGTTTTTT.

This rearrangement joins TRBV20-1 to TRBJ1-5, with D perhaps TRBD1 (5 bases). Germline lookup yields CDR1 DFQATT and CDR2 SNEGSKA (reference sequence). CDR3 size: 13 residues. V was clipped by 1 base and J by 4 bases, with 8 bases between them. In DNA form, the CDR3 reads TGCAGTGCTAGAGCTCCAGGGAATCAGCCCCAGCATTTT. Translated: CSARAPGNQPQHF.

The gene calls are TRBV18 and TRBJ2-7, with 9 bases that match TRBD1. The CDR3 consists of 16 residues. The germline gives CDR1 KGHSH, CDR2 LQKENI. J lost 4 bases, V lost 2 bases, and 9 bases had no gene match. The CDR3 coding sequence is TGTGCCAGCTCACCAGTTGAACAGGGGGCTCGGTACGAGCAGTACTTC. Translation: CASSPVEQGARYEQYF.

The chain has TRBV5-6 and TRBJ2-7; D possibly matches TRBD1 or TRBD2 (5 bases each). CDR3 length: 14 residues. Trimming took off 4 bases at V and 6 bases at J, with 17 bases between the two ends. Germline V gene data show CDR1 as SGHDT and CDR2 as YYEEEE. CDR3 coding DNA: TGTGCCAGCAGCCCCCGGGACGGACTTCGCGAGCAGTACTTC. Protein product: CASSPRDGLREQYF.

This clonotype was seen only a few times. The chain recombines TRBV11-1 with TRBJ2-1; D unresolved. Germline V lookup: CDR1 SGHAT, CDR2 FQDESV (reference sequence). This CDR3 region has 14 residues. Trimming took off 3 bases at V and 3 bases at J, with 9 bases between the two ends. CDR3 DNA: TGTGCCAGCAGCTTCGTCGCGGACTACAATGAGCAGTTCTTC. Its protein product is CASSFVADYNEQFF. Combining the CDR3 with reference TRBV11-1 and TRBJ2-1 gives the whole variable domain EAEVAQSPRYKITEKSQAVAFWCDPISGHATLYWYRQILGQGPELLVQFQDESVVDDSQLPKDRFSAERLKGVDSTLKIQPAELGDSAMYLCASSFVADYNEQFFGPGTRLTVL.